These 32 T cell receptor beta chains were all obtained from the same sample, sequenced in a study of technical replicates of blood from a handful of donors. Sequencing was performed with immunoSEQ multiplex PCR; in TCRdb, only in-frame clones are kept and a portion is missing. The sample lists 80,000 or so clones; around 95% were seen once. The sequenced sample was T cells isolated from PBMCs. Receptors originate from a human donor in good health.

The chain is built from TRBV28 and TRBJ2-1; 8 positions agree with TRBD2. J lost 5 bases, V lost 3 bases, and 12 bases had no gene match. Germline-derived CDR1 and CDR2 are MDHEN and SYDVKM. CDR3 length equals 17 residues. The CDR3 region has the DNA TGTGCCAGCAGTTTTCCCCTTCCCGGGGGGGCAAACAATGAGCAGTTCTTC. Encoded protein: CASSFPLPGGANNEQFF.

V and J are TRBV11-3 and TRBJ2-5; 7 bases are a match to TRBD2. With V trimmed by 2 bases and J by 5 bases, 8 bases remained unmatched. This CDR3 contains 15 residues. Germline V gives CDR1 SGHNT, CDR2 YENEEA. DNA for the CDR3: TGTGCCAGCAGCTTAACCCGCGGGAGTGCGGAGACCCAGTACTTC. Protein sequence: CASSLTRGSAETQYF.

DNA for the CDR3: TGTGCCAGCAGCCCGGGACAGGGAGTATACGAGCAGTACTTC. Its protein is CASSPGQGVYEQYF. The genes are TRBV13 and TRBJ2-7, with 9 bases aligning to TRBD1. CDR3 size: 14 residues. Unmatched junction bases numbered 6, after V lost 5 bases and J lost 4 bases. Germline V gene lookup returns CDR1 PRHDT and CDR2 FYEKMQ (reference sequence).

The chain has TRBV6-6 and TRBJ2-2; unclear D gene. Trimming took 7 bases from V and 1 from J, leaving 13 bases between them. The germline V gene encodes CDR1 MNHNY and CDR2 SVGAGI (reference sequence). The CDR3 has 15 residues. CDR3 nucleotides: TGTGCCAGCATCCAGACGGGTGGGAACACCGGGGAGCTGTTTTTT. Protein product: CASIQTGGNTGELFF.

A note on this clone: The sample carries other DNA sequences with the same CDR3. This chain connects TRBV27 to TRBJ2-7, with TRBD1 matching over 9 bases. Germline CDR1 is MNHEY and CDR2 is SMNVEV (reference sequence). Trimming at V came to 4 bases and at J to 3 bases, leaving 4 bases not matched to a gene. The CDR3 totals 14 residues. The chain's CDR3 is CASSWGQGRYEQYF. CDR3 bases: TGTGCCAGCAGTTGGGGACAGGGTCGCTACGAGCAGTACTTC.

The chain recombines TRBV21-1 with TRBJ1-5. TRBV21-1 is an annotated pseudogene. The CDR3 runs to 19 residues. The chain's CDR3 is CASSKGDGGTAIFNQPQHF. The CDR3 DNA follows: TGTGCCAGCAGCAAGGGAGACGGGGGTACAGCGATTTTCAATCAGCCCCAGCATTTT.

The chain recombines TRBV5-8 with TRBJ1-4; TRBD1 agrees at 8 bases. The V and J ends lost 0 bases and 7 bases, in that order; junction bases with no gene match: 5. CDR1 SGHTS and CDR2 YDEGEE come from the germline V gene. The CDR3 runs 15 residues. For the CDR3, the DNA is TGTGCCAGCAGCTTGGGACAGGGGTTTAGTGAAAAACTGTTTTTT. Amino acids: CASSLGQGFSEKLFF.

The chain employs TRBV4-1 and TRBJ2-7; D gene unclear. The CDR3 runs 15 residues. Germline-derived CDR1 and CDR2 are MGHRA and YSYEKL. V lost 0 bases to trimming and J lost 0 bases, with 9 bases between them. As DNA, the CDR3 is TGCGCCAGCAGCCAAGAACAGTCCCCCTCCTACGAGCAGTACTTC. Translating gives CASSQEQSPSYEQYF.

The sample holds one count of this clone. The rearrangement links TRBV5-6 to TRBJ2-7; no definite D call. The V and J ends lost 0 bases and 4 bases respectively, with 14 bases between them. In germline, CDR1 is SGHDT, CDR2 YYEEEE. The CDR3 length is 15 residues. CDR3 sequence: CASSLDATRAYEQYF. CDR3 bases: TGTGCCAGCAGCTTGGACGCGACAAGAGCTTACGAGCAGTACTTC.

The rearrangement joins TRBV7-2 to TRBJ2-3; 8 positions agree with TRBD2. The CDR3 extends over 18 amino acids. CDR1 is SGHTA, CDR2 FQGNSA, per germline. J gave up 4 bases and V 0 bases, and 12 bases lay outside the gene matches. CDR3 in DNA: TGTGCCAGCAGCTTAGCGCAGGAGCGGGAGTTTGGGCCAGATACGCAGTATTTT. Its protein is CASSLAQEREFGPDTQYF.

The rearrangement joins TRBV23-1 to TRBJ1-5; maybe TRBD1 (5 bases). TRBV23-1 is sorted into the ORF group, with uncertain function. CDR3 length equals 16 residues. V was shortened by 3 bases and J by 3 bases, with 15 bases between the two germline ends. CDR3 region: CASSHREGTNNQPQHF. The CDR3 bases are TGCGCCAGCAGTCACCGGGAGGGGACTAACAATCAGCCCCAGCATTTT.

This chain joins TRBV7-2 and TRBJ2-7; 7 nucleotides agree with TRBD1. Looked up from germline, CDR1 is SGHTA and CDR2 is FQGNSA. Unmatched junction bases numbered 8, after V lost 4 bases and J lost 2 bases. This CDR3 is built from 15 residues. This CDR3 reads CASSSSTGTTYEQYF. CDR3 sequence (DNA): TGTGCCAGCAGCTCCTCGACAGGGACGACCTACGAGCAGTACTTC.

The chain is built from TRBV14 and TRBJ2-7; no reliable D call. CDR1 SGHDN and CDR2 FVKESK come from the germline V gene. V lost 1 base, J lost 7 bases, and 5 bases lay in between. This CDR3 spans 11 amino acids. This chain's CDR3 is CASSQAVEQYF. The DNA for the CDR3 is TGTGCCAGCAGCCAAGCGGTGGAGCAGTACTTC. The complete variable domain, with remaining parts taken from reference TRBV14 and TRBJ2-7, reads EAGVTQFPSHSVIEKGQTVTLRCDPISGHDNLYWYRRVMGKEIKFLLHFVKESKQDESGMPNNRFLAERTGGTYSTLKVQPAELEDSGVYFCASSQAVEQYFGPGTRLTVT.

This rearrangement joins TRBV6-5 to TRBJ1-2; possible D gene TRBD1, 6 bases. CDR1 and CDR2 from the germline V gene are MNHEY and SVGAGI. Trimming took off 1 base at V and 9 bases at J, with 12 bases between the two ends. The CDR3 length is 13 residues. CDR3 protein: CASSYLDSGSYTF. The CDR3, as DNA: TGTGCCAGCAGTTACTTGGACAGTGGGAGCTACACCTTC.

The chain links TRBV19 to TRBJ1-1; the D gene is possibly TRBD1 (5 bases). The CDR3 runs to 13 residues. Germline-derived CDR1 and CDR2 are LNHDA and SQIVND (reference sequence). V was clipped by 2 bases and J by 3 bases, with 7 bases between them. CDR3 sequence reads: CASSIQGYTEAFF. The CDR3 DNA is TGTGCCAGTAGTATACAGGGCTACACTGAAGCTTTCTTT.

The chain joins TRBV5-6 to TRBJ2-6; a possible D gene is TRBD1 (6 bases). Deletions cut 4 bases from V and 1 base from J, with 12 bases between. Looked up from germline, CDR1 is SGHDT and CDR2 is YYEEEE. The CDR3 covers 16 residues. The DNA of the CDR3 is TGTGCCAGCAGCCGGACAGACCCTTCTGGGGCCAACGTCCTGACTTTC. As protein: CASSRTDPSGANVLTF.

This chain joins TRBV7-8 and TRBJ1-2; D not resolved. Germline V lookup: CDR1 SGHVS, CDR2 FQNEAQ. The CDR3 sequence is 14 residues long. V was shortened by 1 base and J by 4 bases, with 10 bases between the two germline ends. The CDR3: CASSLGGSGYGYTF. DNA of the CDR3: TGTGCCAGCAGCTTAGGAGGAAGTGGCTATGGCTACACCTTC.

The genes are TRBV12-5 and TRBJ2-5; 16 positions agree with TRBD2. With 2 bases clipped from V and 4 bases from J, the junction kept 10 bases outside the gene matches. CDR1 is LGHNT, CDR2 FRNRAP, per germline. The CDR3 totals 19 residues. The chain's CDR3 is CASGLLRAGLAGGRETQYF. Here the CDR3 DNA reads TGTGCTAGTGGTTTGCTTAGAGCGGGACTAGCGGGAGGGCGAGAGACCCAGTACTTC.

A single count supports this clone. The rearrangement links TRBV29-1 to TRBJ2-3; weak D call: TRBD1 (5 bases). The CDR3 spans 15 residues. V lost 0 bases to trimming and J lost 3 bases, with 13 bases between them. CDR1 and CDR2 (germline): SQVTM, ANQGSEA. The CDR3 nucleotides are TGCAGCGTTGAAGATCAAGGGGTCGGGACAGATACGCAGTATTTT. Its protein product is CSVEDQGVGTDTQYF.

V gene TRBV30 combines with J gene TRBJ2-1, with 7 bases matching TRBD2. Trimming took 1 base from V and 0 from J; bases not matched to a gene: 12. The CDR3 is made up of 18 amino acids. Germline V lookup: CDR1 GTSNPN, CDR2 SVGIG (reference sequence). The CDR3 protein is CAWSGALPSGSSYNEQFF. The CDR3 DNA reads TGTGCCTGGAGTGGGGCCCTTCCTAGCGGAAGCTCCTACAATGAGCAGTTCTTC.

CDR3 in DNA: TGTGCCAGCAGCGGAGGGGGTAGAGGACTTAACACTGAAGCTTTCTTT. Amino acids: CASSGGGRGLNTEAFF. The rearrangement uses TRBV9 and TRBJ1-1; D possibly corresponds to TRBD1 (6 bases). Trimming pared 3 bases from V and 2 bases from J, leaving 17 bases between. This CDR3 spans 16 amino acids. Per germline, CDR1 SGDLS and CDR2 YYNGEE.

CDR3 sequence reads: CASSQGQGGTEKLFF. The CDR3 bases are TGCGCCAGCAGCCAGGGACAGGGGGGAACTGAAAAACTGTTTTTT. The chain is built from TRBV5-1 and TRBJ1-4; 11 nucleotides align to TRBD1. V lost 4 bases to trimming and J lost 7 bases; unmatched junction nucleotides: 6. Germline CDR1 SGHRS, CDR2 YFSETQ. The CDR3 consists of 15 residues.

The chain links TRBV7-8 to TRBJ2-7; D is perhaps TRBD2 (6 bases). The germline V and J ends were trimmed by 0 bases and 3 bases, with 15 bases remaining between them. The CDR3 has 16 residues. Germline V gene data show CDR1 as SGHVS and CDR2 as FQNEAQ. In DNA, the CDR3 is TGTGCCAGCAGCTTAGCCCCGGGACTGGGTTTCTACGAGCAGTACTTC. This encodes CASSLAPGLGFYEQYF.

V gene TRBV5-6 combines with J gene TRBJ2-7; a possible D gene is TRBD2 (5 bases). This CDR3 is 13 amino acids long. Per the germline V gene, CDR1 is SGHDT and CDR2 is YYEEEE. V gave up 2 bases and J gave up 1 base, with 7 bases separating them. The CDR3 nucleotides are TGTGCCAGCAGCTTTGGGAGTTCCTACGAGCAGTACTTC. It encodes CASSFGSSYEQYF. Based on the CDR3 plus reference TRBV5-6 and TRBJ2-7, the full variable domain is DAGVTQSPTHLIKTRGQQVTLRCSPKSGHDTVSWYQQALGQGPQFIFQYYEEEERQRGNFPDRFSGHQFPNYSSELNVNALLLGDSALYLCASSFGSSYEQYFGPGTRLTVT.

The rearrangement uses TRBV19 and TRBJ2-3; 10 bases match TRBD2. Trimming at V came to 2 bases and at J to 3 bases, leaving 5 bases not matched to a gene. CDR3 size: 16 residues. Germline V CDR1 and CDR2: LNHDA, SQIVND (reference sequence). CDR3 coding DNA: TGTGCCAGTAGTATATCGGCTAGCGGGAGAACAGATACGCAGTATTTT. This codes for CASSISASGRTDTQYF. The full variable domain, with the rest looked up from reference TRBV19 and TRBJ2-3, is DGGITQSPKYLFRKEGQNVTLSCEQNLNHDAMYWYRQDPGQGLRLIYYSQIVNDFQKGDIAEGYSVSREKKESFPLTVTSAQKNPTAFYLCASSISASGRTDTQYFGPGTRLTVL.

The chain joins TRBV28 to TRBJ1-1, with D perhaps matching TRBD1 (6 bases). Deletions cut 3 bases from V and 1 base from J, with 9 bases between. The CDR3 loop spans 14 amino acids. CDR1 and CDR2 (germline): MDHEN, SYDVKM. The CDR3 DNA is TGTGCCAGCAGTTTTCAGGGGAAGAACACTGAAGCTTTCTTT. It is translated as CASSFQGKNTEAFF.

J is TRBJ2-7 and V is TRBV2; TRBD1 matches at 8 bases. V lost 5 bases and J lost 1; bases outside the gene matches: 4. The germline V gene encodes CDR1 SNHLY and CDR2 FYNNEI. This CDR3 comprises 14 residues. The CDR3 DNA reads TGTGCCAGCAGTCCCAGGACAGGGTCCTACGAGCAGTACTTC. This codes for CASSPRTGSYEQYF.

This chain joins TRBV5-6 and TRBJ2-6; maybe TRBD2 (6 bases). V shed 6 bases and J shed 0 bases, with 10 bases lying between them. CDR1 is SGHDT and CDR2 is YYEEEE in the germline V gene. The CDR3 covers 15 residues. DNA for the CDR3: TGTGCCAGCACCTGGCGGGACTCTGGGGCCAACGTCCTGACTTTC. It specifies CASTWRDSGANVLTF.

This chain uses TRBV9 with TRBJ2-1; TRBD2 agrees at 12 bases. V was pared by 4 bases and J by 8 bases, with 7 bases of the junction left unmatched. This CDR3 has 15 amino acids. In germline, CDR1 is SGDLS, CDR2 YYNGEE. In DNA, the CDR3 is TGTGCCAGCAGCTCAGGACTAGCGGGAATGGATGAGCAGTTCTTC. It encodes CASSSGLAGMDEQFF.

CDR3 sequence reads: CASSGQGTILRAEAFF. The CDR3 DNA reads as TGTGCCAGCAGTGGACAGGGGACAATTCTAAGGGCTGAAGCTTTCTTT. This chain links TRBV28 with TRBJ1-1, with 9 bases that match TRBD1. V dropped 5 bases and J dropped 6; count of bases not matched to a gene: 13. The CDR3 has 16 amino acids. Germline V gives CDR1 MDHEN, CDR2 SYDVKM.

The chain carries TRBV29-1 and TRBJ1-2; 9 bases fit TRBD1. In germline, CDR1 is SQVTM, CDR2 ANQGSEA. With V trimmed by 6 bases and J by 8 bases, 10 bases remained unmatched. This CDR3 has 13 amino acids. The CDR3 coding sequence is TGCAGCGTGGTAACCGGGACAGGGAACGGCTACACCTTC. This gives the protein CSVVTGTGNGYTF.

The chain recombines TRBV4-1 with TRBJ1-2; no clear D gene. The germline gives CDR1 MGHRA, CDR2 YSYEKL. V dropped 4 bases and J dropped 0 bases, with 12 bases sitting between them. The length of the CDR3 is 15 residues. CDR3 sequence reads: CASSPLWTSNYGYTF. CDR3 nucleotide sequence: TGCGCCAGCAGCCCGCTGTGGACTTCTAACTATGGCTACACCTTC.